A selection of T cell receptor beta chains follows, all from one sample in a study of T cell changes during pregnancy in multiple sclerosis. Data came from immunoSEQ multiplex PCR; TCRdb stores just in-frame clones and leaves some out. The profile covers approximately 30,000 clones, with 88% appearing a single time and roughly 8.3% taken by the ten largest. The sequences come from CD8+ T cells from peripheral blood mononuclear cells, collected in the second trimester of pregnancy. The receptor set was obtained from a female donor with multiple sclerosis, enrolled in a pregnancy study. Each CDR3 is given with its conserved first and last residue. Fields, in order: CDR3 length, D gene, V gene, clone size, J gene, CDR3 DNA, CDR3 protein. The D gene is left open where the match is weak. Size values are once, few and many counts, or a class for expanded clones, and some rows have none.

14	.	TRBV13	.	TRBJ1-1	TGTGCCAGCAGTTCCCTTTCAGGGTGGTCTGAAGCTTTCTTT	CASSSLSGWSEAFF
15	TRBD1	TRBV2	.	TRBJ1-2	TGTGCCAGCAGTGAACGGGGACAGCCTAACTATGGCTACACCTTC	CASSERGQPNYGYTF
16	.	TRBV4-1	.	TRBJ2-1	TGCGCCAGCAGCCAAGCCTCCAAGAGCTCCTACAATGAGCAGTTCTTC	CASSQASKSSYNEQFF
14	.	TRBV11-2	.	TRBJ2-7	TGTGCCAGCAGCTTAGTACAGGCCGACTACGAGCAGTACTTC	CASSLVQADYEQYF
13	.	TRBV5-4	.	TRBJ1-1	TGTGCCAGCAGCTTCGTAGGGAGAACTGAAGCTTTCTTT	CASSFVGRTEAFF
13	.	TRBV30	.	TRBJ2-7	TGTGCCTGGAGTGTGTCAGGGGTCTACGAGCAGTACTTC	CAWSVSGVYEQYF
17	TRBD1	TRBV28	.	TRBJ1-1	TGTGCCAGCAGCCCAGCACAGGGGTCCTCAGGGAACACTGAAGCTTTCTTT	CASSPAQGSSGNTEAFF
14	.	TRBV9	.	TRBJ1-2	TGTGCCAGCAGCGTAGCATCCAGGGGCCAGGGCTACACCTTC	CASSVASRGQGYTF
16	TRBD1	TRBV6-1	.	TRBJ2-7	TGTGCCAGCAGTGAACTAACCGGGACAGACCCCTACGAGCAGTACTTC	CASSELTGTDPYEQYF
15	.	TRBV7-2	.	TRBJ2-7	TGTGCCAGCAGCTTATTCGGGACACTTCTCTACGAGCAGTACTTC	CASSLFGTLLYEQYF
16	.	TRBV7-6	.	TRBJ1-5	TGTGCCAGCAGCCCGCTAAAGGGGCTTAGCAATCAGCCCCAGCATTTT	CASSPLKGLSNQPQHF
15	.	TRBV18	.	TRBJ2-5	TGTGCCAGCTCACCACCGATCGTGGACTACGAGACCCAGTACTTC	CASSPPIVDYETQYF
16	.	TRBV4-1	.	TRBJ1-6	TGCGCCAGCAGCGCACGGACAGAAACTTATAATTCACCCCTCCACTTT	CASSARTETYNSPLHF
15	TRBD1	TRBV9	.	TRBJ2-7	TGTGCCAGCAGCGTAGTGCCAGGACAGGGGTACGAGCAGTACTTC	CASSVVPGQGYEQYF
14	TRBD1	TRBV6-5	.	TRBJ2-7	TGTGCCAGCAGTCCTTCCAGGGGGCCATACGAGCAGTACTTC	CASSPSRGPYEQYF
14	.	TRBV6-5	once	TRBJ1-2	TGTGCCAGCAGTTACTCGTCTGGCAGCTATGGCTACACCTTC	CASSYSSGSYGYTF
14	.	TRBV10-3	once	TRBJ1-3	TGTGCCGCTCAGGGGACACCCTCTGGAAACACCATATATTTT	CAAQGTPSGNTIYF
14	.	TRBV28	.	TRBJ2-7	TGTGCCAGCTTTACGGGAGAGTACGCTTACGAGCAGTACTTC	CASFTGEYAYEQYF
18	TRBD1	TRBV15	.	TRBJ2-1	TGTGCCACCAGCAGAGATGTCTCTCCCCGGGACAGGGCCAATGAGCAGTTCTTC	CATSRDVSPRDRANEQFF
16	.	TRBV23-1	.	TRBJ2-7	TGCGCCAGCAGTCAATCGCAGCCCGGGATCTCCTACGAGCAGTACTTC	CASSQSQPGISYEQYF
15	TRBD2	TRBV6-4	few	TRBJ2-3	TGTGCCAGCAGTGGACTAGCGGGCAGCACAGATACGCAGTATTTT	CASSGLAGSTDTQYF
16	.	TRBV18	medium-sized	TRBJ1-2	TGTGCCAGCTCACGGTGGCCCTGGTTAAGTAACTATGGCTACACCTTC	CASSRWPWLSNYGYTF
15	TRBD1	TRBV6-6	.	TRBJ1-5	TGTGCCAGCAGTTACTCGTCAGGGGGCCGGCAGCCCCAGCATTTT	CASSYSSGGRQPQHF
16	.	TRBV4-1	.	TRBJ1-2	TGCGCCAGCAGCCAAGGTTTCGGCAGGGCTAACTATGGCTACACCTTC	CASSQGFGRANYGYTF
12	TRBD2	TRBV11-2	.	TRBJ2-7	TGTGCCAGCAGTGCGGGGGCCTACGAGCAGTACTTC	CASSAGAYEQYF
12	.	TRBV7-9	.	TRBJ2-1	TGTGCCAGCAGCTTAGCGCAGGGGGAGCAGTTCTTC	CASSLAQGEQFF
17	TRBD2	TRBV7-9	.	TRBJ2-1	TGTGCCAGCAGCTATCCGACTAGCGGGGGGCCATACAATGAGCAGTTCTTC	CASSYPTSGGPYNEQFF
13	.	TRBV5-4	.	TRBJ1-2	TGTGCCAGCAGGCCCAGGGGCGGCTATGGCTACACCTTC	CASRPRGGYGYTF
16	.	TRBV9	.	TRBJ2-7	TGTGCCAGCAGCCCCAGTTGGTCCCAAAGCTCCTACGAGCAGTACTTC	CASSPSWSQSSYEQYF
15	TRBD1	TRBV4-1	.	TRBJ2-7	TGCGCCAGCAGCCAGAACAGGGGGCGAGGCGACGAGCAGTACTTC	CASSQNRGRGDEQYF
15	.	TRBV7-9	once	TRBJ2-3	TGTGCCAGCAGCCCCTACAGGAGCCGCACAGATACGCAGTATTTT	CASSPYRSRTDTQYF
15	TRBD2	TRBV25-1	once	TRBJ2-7	TGTGCCATCCAAGCGGGGGACTATAAAACCTACGAGCAGTACTTC	CAIQAGDYKTYEQYF
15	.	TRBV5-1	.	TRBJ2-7	TGCGCCAGCAGGGTTCTTACAGGGATCGGGTCCGAGCAGTACTTC	CASRVLTGIGSEQYF
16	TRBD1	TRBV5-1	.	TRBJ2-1	TGCGCCAGCAGCGCAACCGGGACAGGCTGGGGAGAGGAGCAGTTCTTC	CASSATGTGWGEEQFF
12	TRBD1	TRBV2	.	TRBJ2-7	TGTGCCAGCAGGACAGGGATACACGAGCAGTACTTC	CASRTGIHEQYF
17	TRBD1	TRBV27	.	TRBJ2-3	TGTGCCAGCAGTTTATTCTGGACAGGGGGCAGTGCAGATACGCAGTATTTT	CASSLFWTGGSADTQYF
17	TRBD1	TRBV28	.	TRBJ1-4	TGTGCCAGCAGAAGGACAGGGGAAGATACACCGAATGAAAAACTGTTTTTT	CASRRTGEDTPNEKLFF
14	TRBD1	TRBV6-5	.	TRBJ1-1	TGTGCCAGCAGACGAACAGGGGGCTTCACTGAAGCTTTCTTT	CASRRTGGFTEAFF
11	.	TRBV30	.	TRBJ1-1	TGTGCCTGGAACCGAGGGACTGAAGCTTTCTTT	CAWNRGTEAFF
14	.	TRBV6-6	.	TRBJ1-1	TGTGCCAGCAGTGCACTCGGACAGAACACTGAAGCTTTCTTT	CASSALGQNTEAFF
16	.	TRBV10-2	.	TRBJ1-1	TGCGCCAGCAGTATCCTAGGGGGGGCGTCGGACACTGAAGCTTTCTTT	CASSILGGASDTEAFF
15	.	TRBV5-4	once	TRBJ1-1	TGTGCCAGCAGCTTGGCGAGGGCGGGGAGCACTGAAGCTTTCTTT	CASSLARAGSTEAFF
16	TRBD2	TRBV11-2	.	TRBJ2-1	TGTGCCAGCAGCTTAGCTCGGGGGGGCGCCTACAATGAGCAGTTCTTC	CASSLARGGAYNEQFF
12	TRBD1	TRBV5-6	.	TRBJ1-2	TGTGCCAGCAGCCCCGGGACAGGGGGCTACACCTTC	CASSPGTGGYTF
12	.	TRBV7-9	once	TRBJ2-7	TGTGCCAGCAGCTTAGGAGATTACGAGCAGTACTTC	CASSLGDYEQYF